This T cell receptor beta chain is drawn from a study of shared clonotypes between healthy human individuals. Study-wide results and limits: Relative to memory subsets, naive subsets generally showed larger estimated richness.

On this clone itself: As yet, its antigen is unknown.

Negatively enriched CD4+ T cells were divided by CD45RA into naive and memory. Deep-level settings were used for running the assay. Clones were read by immunoSEQ multiplex PCR, and TCRdb kept only the in-frame ones, dropping some. This table holds over a million clones, roughly 96% found once. The CDR3 covers 14 residues. V dropped 5 bases and J dropped 4; count of bases not matched to a gene: 6. Germline CDR1 is MNHEY and CDR2 is SMNVEV (reference sequence). The chain combines TRBV27 with TRBJ1-2, with TRBD1 matching 8 bases. This sequence originates from a man under 40 in good health. The sample comprised naive CD4+ T cells sorted from blood. Subset reported: CD45RA+ positively selected. The CDR3 spells CASSPDRVFYGYTF. Here the CDR3 DNA reads TGTGCCAGCAGTCCGGACAGGGTTTTCTATGGCTACACCTTC.